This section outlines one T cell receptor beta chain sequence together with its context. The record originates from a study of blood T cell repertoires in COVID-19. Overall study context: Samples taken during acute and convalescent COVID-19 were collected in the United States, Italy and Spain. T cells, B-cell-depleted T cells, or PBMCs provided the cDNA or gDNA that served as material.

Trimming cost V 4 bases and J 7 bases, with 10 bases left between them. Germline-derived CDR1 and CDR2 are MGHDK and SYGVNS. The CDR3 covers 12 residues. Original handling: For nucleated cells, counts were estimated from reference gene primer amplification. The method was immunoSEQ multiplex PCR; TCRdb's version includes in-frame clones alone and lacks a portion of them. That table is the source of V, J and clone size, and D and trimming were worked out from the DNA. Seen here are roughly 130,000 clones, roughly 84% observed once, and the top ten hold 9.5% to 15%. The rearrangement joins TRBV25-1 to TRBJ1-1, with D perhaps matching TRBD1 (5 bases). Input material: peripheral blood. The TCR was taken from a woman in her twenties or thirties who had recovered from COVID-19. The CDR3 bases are TGTGCCAGCAGTGCGCAGGGTTATGAAGCTTTCTTT. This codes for CASSAQGYEAFF.